The present T cell receptor (beta chain) was sequenced within a study of blood T cell repertoires in COVID-19. Across the study: Material from acute and convalescent COVID-19 was sourced from the United States, Italy and Spain. Sources were T cells, B-cell-depleted T cells, or PBMCs; the material itself was cDNA or gDNA.

In the source study's methods: Nucleated cell counts were estimated from reference gene primer amplification. Generated by immunoSEQ multiplex PCR, the TCRdb table keeps only in-frame clones and is missing some. V and J calls and clone size are copied from that table; D and trimming were computed from the DNA. Of more than 25,000 clones detected, over 85% appear once; the ten largest clones hold 2.8%. CDR3 size: 14 residues. In germline, CDR1 is SGHAT, CDR2 FQNNGV. The ends were cut back, 5 bases at V and 1 base at J, with 10 bases in the middle. The V call is TRBV11-2, the J call TRBJ2-3; D call uncertain. The sequencing input was peripheral blood. This clonotype was sampled from a human donor in a cohort sampled during active COVID-19. This chain's CDR3 is CASSRGQGTDTQYF. CDR3 sequence (DNA): TGTGCCAGCAGCCGAGGTCAAGGCACAGATACGCAGTATTTT.